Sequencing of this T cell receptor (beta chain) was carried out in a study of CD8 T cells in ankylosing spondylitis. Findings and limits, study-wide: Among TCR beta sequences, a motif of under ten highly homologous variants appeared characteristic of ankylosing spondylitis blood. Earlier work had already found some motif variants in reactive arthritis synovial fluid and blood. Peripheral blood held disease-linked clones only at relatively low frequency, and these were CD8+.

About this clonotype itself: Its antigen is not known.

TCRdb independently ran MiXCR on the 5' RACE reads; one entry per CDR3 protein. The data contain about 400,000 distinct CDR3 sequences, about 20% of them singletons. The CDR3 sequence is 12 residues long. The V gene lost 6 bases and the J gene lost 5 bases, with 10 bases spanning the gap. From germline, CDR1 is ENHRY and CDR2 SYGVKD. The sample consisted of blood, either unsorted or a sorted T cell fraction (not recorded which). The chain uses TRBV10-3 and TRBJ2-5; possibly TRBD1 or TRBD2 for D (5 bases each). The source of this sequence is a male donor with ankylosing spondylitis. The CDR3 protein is CAIRRDRETQYF. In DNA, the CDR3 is TGTGCCATCAGGAGGGACCGGGAGACCCAGTACTTC.